The 24 T cell receptor beta chains reported below all come from one sample, sequenced in a study of T cells in Graves' hyperthyroidism and ophthalmopathy. RNA transcripts served as the template for amplifying TCR beta CDR3 regions. The HTBI primer set was used in a first-round RT-PCR of the TCR CDR3. TCRdb reprocessed the multiplex PCR reads with MiXCR, giving one entry per CDR3 protein. The top ten hold around 21% of the sample, which has about 380,000 distinct CDR3 sequences, roughly 14% seen once. The sample taken for sequencing was blood. All receptors come from a man aged 30-40 years with Graves' hyperthyroidism that later progressed to Graves' ophthalmopathy.

Comment on this clonotype: A much larger clone lies a single base off, so this may be a read error. The chain recombines TRBV28 with TRBJ1-1, with a weak D call TRBD1 (5 bases). Trimming removed 0 bases at V and 4 bases at J, with 6 bases between. This CDR3 region has 13 residues. Germline V CDR1 and CDR2: MDHEN, SYDVKM. The CDR3 sequence is CASSLCRATEAFF. In nucleotides, the CDR3 is TGTGCCAGCAGTTTATGCAGGGCCACTGAAGCTTTCTTT.

In this sample, this clonotype turned up many times. The chain employs TRBV12-3 or TRBV12-4 and TRBJ1-2; TRBD1 is a possible D gene (5 bases). The CDR3 is 12 residues long. V was cut by 4 bases and J by 6 bases, with 9 bases left in between. The CDR3 sequence is CASSSMGHGYTF. The CDR3, as DNA: TGTGCCAGCAGTTCCATGGGGCATGGCTACACCTTC.

Ten or more counts support this clonotype. This chain joins TRBV7-2 and TRBJ1-4, with unresolved D. Germline CDR1 and CDR2: SGHTA and FQGNSA. The CDR3 covers 13 residues. V lost 1 base to trimming and J lost 8 bases, with 8 bases between them. The CDR3 DNA reads as TGTGCCAGCAGCTTAGGGATGTGGGAAAAACTGTTTTTT. This translates into CASSLGMWEKLFF.

The table lists this clonotype with many counts. V usage is TRBV12-3 or TRBV12-4 and J usage is TRBJ2-5, with 7 bases fitting TRBD2. The CDR3 length is 15 residues. CDR3 nucleotide sequence: TGTGCGATTACACGGAGCGGGGAAATCCAAGAGACCCAGTACTTC. Translated: CAITRSGEIQETQYF.

This clonotype appeared many times. The gene calls are TRBV12-3 or TRBV12-4 and TRBJ2-3, with 9 bases identical to TRBD2. J lost 2 bases, V lost 3 bases, and 6 bases had no gene match. This CDR3 has 16 residues. CDR3 protein: CASSFGRGGITDTQYF. CDR3 in DNA: TGTGCCAGCAGTTTTGGGCGGGGGGGCATCACAGATACGCAGTATTTT.

This clonotype was found many times. V gene TRBV6-1 combines with J gene TRBJ1-5; D ambiguous. The V end was cut by 7 bases, the J end by 6 bases, with 13 bases between. The CDR3 covers 13 residues. Germline V gene sequence: CDR1 MNHNS, CDR2 SASEGT. The CDR3 is CASKWGGGQPQHF. The CDR3 DNA reads TGTGCCAGCAAATGGGGAGGAGGTCAGCCCCAGCATTTT.

This clonotype was counted between two and nine times. V and J are TRBV7-9 and TRBJ1-2, with unresolved D. V was pared by 1 base and J by 4 bases, with 13 bases between. In germline, CDR1 is SEHNR, CDR2 FQNEAQ (reference sequence). This CDR3 comprises 15 residues. This CDR3 is CASSLELNFVYGYTF. Here the CDR3 DNA reads TGTGCCAGCAGCTTAGAATTAAACTTCGTCTATGGCTACACCTTC.

V gene TRBV6-1 combines with J gene TRBJ2-3; 8 bases align to TRBD1. V shed 5 bases, J shed 1 base, and the junction held 8 bases outside the gene matches. The CDR3 spans 16 residues. Looked up from germline, CDR1 is MNHNS and CDR2 is SASEGT. The CDR3 region has the DNA TGTGCCAGCAGTATTTCGGGACAGGCGCGCACAGATACGCAGTATTTT. This translates into CASSISGQARTDTQYF.

Ten or more counts support this clonotype. V gene TRBV4-1 combines with J gene TRBJ2-5; D is perhaps TRBD1 or TRBD2 (5 bases each). Germline V gene sequence: CDR1 MGHRA, CDR2 YSYEKL. The CDR3 runs to 15 residues. V gave up 3 bases and J gave up 4 bases, with 15 bases separating them. The CDR3 loop is CASSQVTGRGETQYF. The CDR3 coding sequence is TGCGCCAGCAGCCAGGTAACAGGACGGGGAGAGACCCAGTACTTC.

This clonotype was observed at least ten times. This rearrangement joins TRBV5-1 to TRBJ1-1, with no clear D. With 0 bases removed from V and 7 bases from J, the gap between germline ends came to 13 bases. Germline assignment: CDR1 SGHRS and CDR2 YFSETQ. The CDR3 runs to 14 residues. CDR3 in amino acids: CASSLAAIGNEAFF. For the CDR3, the DNA is TGCGCCAGCAGCTTGGCCGCGATCGGGAATGAAGCTTTCTTT.

This chain uses TRBV25-1 with TRBJ2-5; the D is unclear. This CDR3 contains 12 residues. Germline CDR1 reads MGHDK; CDR2 reads SYGVNS. Trimming pared 7 bases from V and 0 bases from J, leaving 6 bases between. The DNA of the CDR3 is TGTGCCAGCAAACAGAACCAAGAGACCCAGTACTTC. Protein sequence: CASKQNQETQYF.

The V call is TRBV4-1, the J call TRBJ2-5; 11 nucleotides align to TRBD2. The V segment lost 3 bases and the J segment 1 base; nucleotides outside the gene matches: 7. This CDR3 is 17 amino acids long. The germline V gene encodes CDR1 MGHRA and CDR2 YSYEKL. The DNA for the CDR3 is TGCGCCAGCAGCCAGCGTCTAGCGGGGGGAACCCAAGAGACCCAGTACTTC. Translating it yields CASSQRLAGGTQETQYF.

In this sample, this clonotype turned up many times. The rearrangement uses TRBV12-5 and TRBJ2-3; TRBD1 aligns across 9 bases. V lost 1 base, J lost 0 bases, and 5 bases stayed unmatched. CDR3 size: 17 residues. Germline V gene sequence: CDR1 LGHNT, CDR2 FRNRAP. The CDR3 sequence is CASGLAGQGRSTDTQYF. The CDR3 DNA is TGTGCTAGTGGTTTGGCGGGACAGGGAAGGAGCACAGATACGCAGTATTTT.

The CDR3 region has the DNA TGTGCCAGTAGTACCGGACAGGGACGGATTGAAAAACTGTTTTTT. Amino acid sequence: CASSTGQGRIEKLFF. This chain connects TRBV19 to TRBJ1-4; TRBD1 matches at 8 bases. The CDR3 contains 15 residues. Germline trimming cut 4 bases from V and 7 bases from J; bases unmatched to any gene: 8. Germline V CDR1 and CDR2: LNHDA, SQIVND (reference sequence).

This clonotype showed up many times. This sequence joins TRBV5-5 and TRBJ1-6, with D unclear. Trimming pared 4 bases from V and 9 bases from J, leaving 14 bases between. Germline lookup yields CDR1 SGHKS and CDR2 YYEKEE (reference sequence). The CDR3 has 14 amino acids. CDR3 nucleotide sequence: TGTGCCAGCAGCCTCACCGGCGGGAGTTCACCCCTCCACTTT. Its protein product is CASSLTGGSSPLHF.

The rearrangement uses TRBV6-7 and TRBJ1-5; D unresolved. TRBV6-7 is recorded as an ORF, its role being uncertain. This CDR3 has 15 amino acids. V shed 0 bases and J shed 9 bases, with 15 bases lying between them. In nucleotides, the CDR3 is TGTGCCAGCAGTTACTCTGGCCAGGCGAAAGGGCCCCAGCATTTT. Translation gives CASSYSGQAKGPQHF.

The V and J genes are TRBV30 and TRBJ1-1, with D possibly matching TRBD1 (6 bases). CDR1 is GTSNPN and CDR2 is SVGIG in the germline V gene (reference sequence). The V gene lost 3 bases and the J gene lost 6 bases, with 20 bases spanning the gap. The CDR3 spans 15 residues. CDR3 in DNA: TGTGCCTGGAGGGGGGAAAGGGGGGGATATGCTGAAGCTTTCTTT. As protein: CAWRGERGGYAEAFF. The entire variable domain, with the rest obtained from reference TRBV30 and TRBJ1-1, is as follows: SQTIHQWPATLVQPVGSPLSLECTVEGTSNPNLYWYRQAAGRGLQLLFYSVGIGQISSEVPQNLSASRPQDRQFILSSKKLLLSDSGFYLCAWRGERGGYAEAFFGQGTRLTVV.

The chain is built from TRBV28 and TRBJ1-5, with unresolved D. This CDR3 contains 13 residues. Looked up from germline, CDR1 is MDHEN and CDR2 is SYDVKM. The ends were cut back, 5 bases at V and 7 bases at J, with 12 bases in the middle. Here the CDR3 reads CASSLPFQQPQHF. Here the CDR3 DNA reads TGTGCCAGCAGTCTACCGTTTCAGCAGCCCCAGCATTTT.

CDR3: CASRPLGPKPYEQYF. In DNA, the CDR3 is TGTGCCAGCAGACCTTTGGGGCCAAAACCCTACGAGCAGTACTTC. The chain joins TRBV27 to TRBJ2-7; weak D call: TRBD1 (5 bases). Germline V CDR1 and CDR2: MNHEY, SMNVEV (reference sequence). The V end lost 6 bases, the J end lost 2 bases, and 17 bases lay between the germline ends. The CDR3 runs to 15 residues.

This clonotype was recorded many times. The chain combines TRBV7-2 with TRBJ1-5, with 7 bases that match TRBD1. Per germline, CDR1 SGHTA and CDR2 FQGNSA. The V gene end was trimmed by 2 bases and the J gene end by 6 bases; junction bases not matched to a gene: 10. There are 16 residues in the CDR3. This chain's CDR3 is CASSLMARGTGQPQHF. The CDR3 region has the DNA TGTGCCAGCAGCTTAATGGCCAGGGGGACTGGTCAGCCCCAGCATTTT.

This clonotype was recorded at least ten times. The rearrangement joins TRBV2 to TRBJ1-1, with a weak D call TRBD1 (5 bases). V lost 11 bases and J 11 bases, leaving 9 bases between the germline ends. CDR1 and CDR2 (germline): SNHLY, FYNNEI. CDR3 length equals 8 residues. The CDR3 nucleotides are TGTGCCCTTCCAGGGGCTTTCTTT. Residues: CALPGAFF.

Note on this clonotype: One end of the junction varies from germline; a read error may be responsible. V is TRBV20-1 and J is TRBJ2-1; TRBD2 is a possible D gene (5 bases). Germline loops: CDR1 DFQATT, CDR2 SNEGSKA (reference sequence). The CDR3 covers 12 residues. This chain's CDR3 is CSASPGVNEQCF. CDR3 sequence (DNA): TGCAGTGCCAGCCCCGGGGTTAATGAGCAGTGCTTC.

This clonotype was found many times. The rearrangement joins TRBV20-1 to TRBJ2-3; D is ambiguous. The CDR3 spans 12 residues. Trimming left V 6 bases short and J 4 bases short, with 11 bases between. Germline assignment: CDR1 DFQATT and CDR2 SNEGSKA (reference sequence). The CDR3, as DNA: TGCAGTGCCTCGGACCTGGCAGATACGCAGTATTTT. Its protein is CSASDLADTQYF.

The V call is TRBV6-5, the J call TRBJ1-4, with TRBD1 matching 10 bases. Germline V gene data show CDR1 as MNHEY and CDR2 as SVGAGI. V shed 2 bases, J shed 8 bases, and the junction held 2 bases outside the gene matches. The CDR3 is made up of 14 amino acids. CDR3 region: CASSYGTGEEKLFF. In nucleotides, the CDR3 is TGTGCCAGCAGTTACGGGACAGGGGAAGAAAAACTGTTTTTT.